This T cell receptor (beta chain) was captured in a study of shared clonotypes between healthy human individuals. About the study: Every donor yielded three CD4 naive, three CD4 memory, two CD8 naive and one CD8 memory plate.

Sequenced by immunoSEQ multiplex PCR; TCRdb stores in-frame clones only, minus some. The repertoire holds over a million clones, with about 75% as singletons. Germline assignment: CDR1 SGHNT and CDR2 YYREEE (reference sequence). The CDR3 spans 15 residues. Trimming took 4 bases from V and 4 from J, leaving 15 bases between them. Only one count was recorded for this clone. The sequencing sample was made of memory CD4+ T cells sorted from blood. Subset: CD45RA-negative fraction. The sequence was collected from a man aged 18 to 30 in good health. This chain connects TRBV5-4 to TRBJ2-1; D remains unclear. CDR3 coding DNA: TGTGCCAGCAGCCACCCAACGGCGGAGTACAATGAGCAGTTCTTC. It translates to CASSHPTAEYNEQFF. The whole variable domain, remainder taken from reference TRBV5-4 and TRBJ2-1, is ETGVTQSPTHLIKTRGQQVTLRCSSQSGHNTVSWYQQALGQGPQFIFQYYREEENGRGNFPPRFSGLQFPNYSSELNVNALELDDSALYLCASSHPTAEYNEQFFGPGTRLTVL.